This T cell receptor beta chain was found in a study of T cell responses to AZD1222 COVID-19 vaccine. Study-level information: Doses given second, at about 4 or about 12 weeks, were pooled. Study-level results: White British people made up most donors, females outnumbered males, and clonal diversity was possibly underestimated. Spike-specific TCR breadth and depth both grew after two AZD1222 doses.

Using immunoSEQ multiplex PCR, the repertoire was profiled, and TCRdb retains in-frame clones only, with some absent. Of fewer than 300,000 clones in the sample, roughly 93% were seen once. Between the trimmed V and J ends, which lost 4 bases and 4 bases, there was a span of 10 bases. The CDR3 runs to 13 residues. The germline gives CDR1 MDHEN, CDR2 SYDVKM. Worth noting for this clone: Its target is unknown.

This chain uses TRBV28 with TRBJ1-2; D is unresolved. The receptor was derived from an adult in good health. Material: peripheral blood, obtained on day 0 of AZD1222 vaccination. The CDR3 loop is CASSSGGRYGYTF. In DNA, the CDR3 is TGTGCCAGCAGTTCAGGTGGTCGCTATGGCTACACCTTC.